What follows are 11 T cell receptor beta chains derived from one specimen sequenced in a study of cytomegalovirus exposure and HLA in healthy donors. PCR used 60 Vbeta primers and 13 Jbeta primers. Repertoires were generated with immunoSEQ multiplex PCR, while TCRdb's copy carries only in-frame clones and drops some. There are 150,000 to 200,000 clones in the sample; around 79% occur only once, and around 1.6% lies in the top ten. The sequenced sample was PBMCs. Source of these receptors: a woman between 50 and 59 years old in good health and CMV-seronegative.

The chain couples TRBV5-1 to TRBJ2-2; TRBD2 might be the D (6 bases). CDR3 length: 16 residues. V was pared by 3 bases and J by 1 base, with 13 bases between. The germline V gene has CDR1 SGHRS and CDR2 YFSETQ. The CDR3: CASSSLGGQNTGELFF. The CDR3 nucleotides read TGCGCCAGCAGCTCTCTCGGGGGTCAGAACACCGGGGAGCTGTTTTTT.

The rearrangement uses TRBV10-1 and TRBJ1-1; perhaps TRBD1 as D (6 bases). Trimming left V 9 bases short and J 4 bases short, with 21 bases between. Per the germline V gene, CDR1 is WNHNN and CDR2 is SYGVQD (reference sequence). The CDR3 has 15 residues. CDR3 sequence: CARTPTLQGGTEAFF. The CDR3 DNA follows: TGCGCCAGGACGCCGACCCTACAGGGTGGCACTGAAGCTTTCTTT.

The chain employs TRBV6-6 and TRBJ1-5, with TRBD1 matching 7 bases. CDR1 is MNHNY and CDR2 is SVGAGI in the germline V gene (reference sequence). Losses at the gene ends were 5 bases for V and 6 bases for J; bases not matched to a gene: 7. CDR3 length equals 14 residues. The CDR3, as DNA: TGTGCCAGCAGTATCTATTCAGGGGGTCAGCCCCAGCATTTT. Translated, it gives CASSIYSGGQPQHF.

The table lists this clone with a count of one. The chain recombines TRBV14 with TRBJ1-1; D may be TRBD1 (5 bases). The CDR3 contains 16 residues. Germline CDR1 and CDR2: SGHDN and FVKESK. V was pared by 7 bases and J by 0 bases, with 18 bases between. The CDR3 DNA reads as TGTGCCAGCACCCCCGTCCGGACATATCTGAACACTGAAGCTTTCTTT. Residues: CASTPVRTYLNTEAFF.

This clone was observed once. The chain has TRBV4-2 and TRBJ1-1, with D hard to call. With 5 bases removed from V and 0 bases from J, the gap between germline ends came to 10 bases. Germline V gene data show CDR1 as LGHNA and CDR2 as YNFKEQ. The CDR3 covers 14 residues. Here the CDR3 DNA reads TGTGCCAGCAGCTTGCAGGACTTGAACACTGAAGCTTTCTTT. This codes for CASSLQDLNTEAFF.

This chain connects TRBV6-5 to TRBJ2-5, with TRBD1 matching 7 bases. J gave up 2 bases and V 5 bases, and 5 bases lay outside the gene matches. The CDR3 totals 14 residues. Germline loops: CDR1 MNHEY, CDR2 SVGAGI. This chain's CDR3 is CASSLDRVQETQYF. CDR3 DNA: TGTGCCAGCAGTCTAGACAGGGTACAAGAGACCCAGTACTTC.

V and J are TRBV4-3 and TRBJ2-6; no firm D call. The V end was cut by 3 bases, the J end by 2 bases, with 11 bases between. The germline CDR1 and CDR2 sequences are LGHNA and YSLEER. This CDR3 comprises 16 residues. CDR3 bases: TGCGCCAGCAGCCACCAGTCGGGTGCTGGGGCCAACGTCCTGACTTTC. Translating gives CASSHQSGAGANVLTF.

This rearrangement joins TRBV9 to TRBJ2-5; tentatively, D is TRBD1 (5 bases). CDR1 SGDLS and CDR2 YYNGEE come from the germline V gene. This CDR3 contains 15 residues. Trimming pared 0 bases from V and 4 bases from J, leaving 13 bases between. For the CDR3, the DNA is TGTGCCAGCAGCGTAGGGGGCCTCACCCCAGAGACCCAGTACTTC. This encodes CASSVGGLTPETQYF.

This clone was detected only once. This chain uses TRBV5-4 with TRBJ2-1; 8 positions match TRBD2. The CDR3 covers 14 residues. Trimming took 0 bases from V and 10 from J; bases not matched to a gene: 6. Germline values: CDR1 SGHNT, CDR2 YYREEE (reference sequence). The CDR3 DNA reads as TGTGCCAGCAGCTTGGAGGGACTAGACAGGGAGCAGTTCTTC. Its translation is CASSLEGLDREQFF.

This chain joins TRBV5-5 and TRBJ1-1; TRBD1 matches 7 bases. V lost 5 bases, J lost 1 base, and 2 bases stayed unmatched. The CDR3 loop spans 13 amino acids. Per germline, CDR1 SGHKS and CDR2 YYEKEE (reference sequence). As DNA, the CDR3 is TGTGCCAGCAGTTACAGGGGGAACACTGAAGCTTTCTTT. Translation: CASSYRGNTEAFF.

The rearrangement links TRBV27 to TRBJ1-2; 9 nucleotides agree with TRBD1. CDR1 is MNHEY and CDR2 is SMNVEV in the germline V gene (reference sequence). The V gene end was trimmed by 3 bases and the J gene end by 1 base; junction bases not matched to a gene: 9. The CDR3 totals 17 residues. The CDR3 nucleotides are TGTGCCAGCAGTTTTCTACCCCTGGACAGGGGTAACTATGGCTACACCTTC. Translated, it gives CASSFLPLDRGNYGYTF.